One and the same sample provided the 11 T cell receptor beta chains below, sequenced in a study of cytomegalovirus exposure and HLA in healthy donors. Generated by immunoSEQ multiplex PCR, the TCRdb table keeps only in-frame clones and is missing some. This sample has 120,000 to 150,000 clones, with about 87% found just once. Sequences were obtained from PBMCs. Receptor source: a man aged 18 to 35 in good health and CMV-seropositive.

V is TRBV10-3 and J is TRBJ1-2; 9 bases fit TRBD1. CDR1 and CDR2 from the germline V gene are ENHRY and SYGVKD. V was clipped by 6 bases and J by 8 bases; unmatched bases: 7. The length of the CDR3 is 13 residues. CDR3 amino acids: CAISTGTGKGYTF. As DNA, the CDR3 is TGTGCCATCAGCACCGGGACAGGGAAGGGCTACACCTTC.

This chain joins TRBV27 and TRBJ2-2; D is ambiguous. The germline V gene has CDR1 MNHEY and CDR2 SMNVEV (reference sequence). V lost 0 bases and J lost 1, with 15 bases in between. The CDR3 consists of 18 residues. Here the CDR3 reads CASSLSSFGQVNTGELFF. The CDR3 DNA sequence: TGTGCCAGCAGTTTATCTTCCTTTGGGCAGGTGAACACCGGGGAGCTGTTTTTT.

The chain has TRBV25-1 and TRBJ2-7; D possibly corresponds to TRBD2 (6 bases). This CDR3 is 14 amino acids long. The V end lost 4 bases, the J end lost 6 bases, and 16 bases lay between the germline ends. Germline lookup yields CDR1 MGHDK and CDR2 SYGVNS. The CDR3 loop is CASSVPGDTSEQYF. As DNA, the CDR3 is TGTGCCAGCAGTGTACCGGGAGATACAAGCGAGCAGTACTTC.

The chain carries TRBV19 and TRBJ1-1; D remains ambiguous. Germline V CDR1 and CDR2: LNHDA, SQIVND (reference sequence). This CDR3 is 11 amino acids long. V lost 3 bases and J 7 bases, leaving 6 bases between the germline ends. CDR3 nucleotide sequence: TGTGCCAGTAGTATTAACGGTGAAGCTTTCTTT. It encodes CASSINGEAFF. Based on the CDR3 plus reference TRBV19 and TRBJ1-1, the full variable domain is DGGITQSPKYLFRKEGQNVTLSCEQNLNHDAMYWYRQDPGQGLRLIYYSQIVNDFQKGDIAEGYSVSREKKESFPLTVTSAQKNPTAFYLCASSINGEAFFGQGTRLTVV.

The J gene is TRBJ2-1, the V gene TRBV2, with TRBD2 matching 14 bases. The CDR3 sequence is 22 residues long. Germline lookup yields CDR1 SNHLY and CDR2 FYNNEI. J was trimmed by 0 bases and V by 7 bases; bases with no gene match: 20. The CDR3 bases are TGTGCCAGCATGGGGGATCCTAATACCGGGACTAGCGGGGGAAGCTCCTACAATGAGCAGTTCTTC. Its translation: CASMGDPNTGTSGGSSYNEQFF.

The J gene is TRBJ1-4, the V gene TRBV4-1; D gene unclear. Germline V gives CDR1 MGHRA, CDR2 YSYEKL. This CDR3 contains 16 residues. V shed 1 base and J shed 4 bases, with 13 bases lying between them. CDR3 nucleotide sequence: TGCGCCAGCAGCCAAGTAGTGTGGGGAGGTAATGAAAAACTGTTTTTT. Its translation: CASSQVVWGGNEKLFF.

The chain combines TRBV7-9 with TRBJ1-4; possibly TRBD1 for D (5 bases). Germline CDR1 reads SEHNR; CDR2 reads FQNEAQ (reference sequence). The V end lost 3 bases, the J end lost 7 bases, and 12 bases lay between the germline ends. The CDR3 consists of 14 residues. CDR3 sequence: CASSFSGRGEKLFF. CDR3 sequence (DNA): TGTGCCAGCAGCTTCTCAGGGCGGGGTGAAAAACTGTTTTTT.

The V gene is TRBV19, the J gene TRBJ2-5, with TRBD1 identical over 11 bases. The V gene end was trimmed by 3 bases and the J gene end by 7 bases; junction bases not matched to a gene: 10. Germline loops: CDR1 LNHDA, CDR2 SQIVND (reference sequence). This CDR3 is 16 amino acids long. The chain's CDR3 is CASSIGTGGVSGTQYF. CDR3 nucleotide sequence: TGTGCCAGTAGTATCGGGACAGGGGGAGTCTCGGGGACCCAGTACTTC.

The CDR3 nucleotides read TGTGCCAGCTCACCAGACAGGGGGAACGAGCAGTACTTC. It codes for CASSPDRGNEQYF. J is TRBJ2-7 and V is TRBV18, with 9 bases fitting TRBD1. Germline V gene sequence: CDR1 KGHSH, CDR2 LQKENI. The junction had 1 base not matched to a gene; V was cut back by 2 bases and J by 5 bases. This CDR3 spans 13 amino acids.

This chain joins TRBV7-9 and TRBJ2-7; 8 nucleotides line up with TRBD1. The J segment lost 6 bases and the V segment lost 5 bases, leaving 9 bases of the junction unmatched. Germline V gene lookup returns CDR1 SEHNR and CDR2 FQNEAQ (reference sequence). The CDR3 consists of 14 residues. The CDR3 coding sequence is TGTGCCAGCAGCGAGCAGGACAGGGTTCCCGAGCAGTACTTC. This gives the protein CASSEQDRVPEQYF.

The CDR3 loop is CASSLGSDREEAFF. CDR3 in DNA: TGTGCCAGCAGCTTGGGGTCCGACAGGGAGGAAGCTTTCTTT. The chain joins TRBV5-4 to TRBJ1-1, with 7 bases that match TRBD1. Per germline, CDR1 SGHNT and CDR2 YYREEE (reference sequence). This CDR3 has 14 residues. V lost 0 bases, J lost 8 bases, and 7 bases stayed unmatched.